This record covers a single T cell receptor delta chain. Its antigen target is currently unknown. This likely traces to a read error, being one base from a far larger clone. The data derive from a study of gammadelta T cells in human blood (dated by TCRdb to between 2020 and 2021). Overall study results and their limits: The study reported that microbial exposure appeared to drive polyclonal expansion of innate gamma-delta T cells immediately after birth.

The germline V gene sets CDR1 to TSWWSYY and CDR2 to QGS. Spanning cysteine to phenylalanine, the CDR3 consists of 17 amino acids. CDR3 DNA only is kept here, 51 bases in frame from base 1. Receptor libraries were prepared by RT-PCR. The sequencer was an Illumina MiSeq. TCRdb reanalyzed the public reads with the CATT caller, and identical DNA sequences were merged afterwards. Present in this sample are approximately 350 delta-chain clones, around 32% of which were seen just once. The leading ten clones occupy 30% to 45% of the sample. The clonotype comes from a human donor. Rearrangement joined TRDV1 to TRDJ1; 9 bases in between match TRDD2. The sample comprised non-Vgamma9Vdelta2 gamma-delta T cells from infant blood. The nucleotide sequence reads TGTGCTCGTGGGGAACCTTCCTACGTGGCCCCTGTGGATAAACTCATCTTT. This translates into CARGEPSYVAPVDKLIF.